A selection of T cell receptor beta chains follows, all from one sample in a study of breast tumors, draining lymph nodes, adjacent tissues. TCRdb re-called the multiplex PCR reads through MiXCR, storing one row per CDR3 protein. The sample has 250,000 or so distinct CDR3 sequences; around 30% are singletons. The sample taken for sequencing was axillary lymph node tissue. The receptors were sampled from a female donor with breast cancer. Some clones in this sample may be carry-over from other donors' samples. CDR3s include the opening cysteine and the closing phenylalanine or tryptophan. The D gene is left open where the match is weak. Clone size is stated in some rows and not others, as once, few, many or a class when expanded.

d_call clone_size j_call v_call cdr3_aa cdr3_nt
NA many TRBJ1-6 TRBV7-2 CASSLASQGRGYNSPLHF TGTGCCAGCAGCTTAGCCTCGCAGGGACGGGGATATAATTCACCCCTCCACTTT
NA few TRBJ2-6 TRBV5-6 CASSFLTTSGANVLTF TGTGCCAGCAGCTTTTTAACGACCTCTGGGGCCAACGTCCTGACTTTC
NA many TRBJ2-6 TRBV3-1 CASSQDVSSVGANVLTF TGTGCCAGCAGCCAAGATGTTTCTAGCGTTGGGGCCAACGTCCTGACTTTC
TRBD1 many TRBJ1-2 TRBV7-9 CASSETGTGFYGYTF TGTGCCAGCAGCGAAACCGGGACAGGGTTTTATGGCTACACCTTC
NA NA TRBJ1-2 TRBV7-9 CASSGGGREANYGYAF TGTGCCAGCAGCGGAGGGGGGAGGGAAGCTAACTATGGCTACGCCTTC
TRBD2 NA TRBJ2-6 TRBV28 CASSSTGRGPGANVLTF TGTGCCAGCAGTTCCACCGGGAGGGGTCCTGGGGCCAACGTCCTGACTTTC
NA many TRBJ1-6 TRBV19 CASARDKNSPLHF TGTGCCAGCGCCCGGGACAAAAATTCACCCCTCCACTTT
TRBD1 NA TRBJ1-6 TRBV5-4 CASSLEGQGASPLHF TGCGCCAGCAGCTTGGAGGGACAGGGGGCCTCACCCCTCCACTTT
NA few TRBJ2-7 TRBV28 CASSFRSEQYF TGTGCCAGCAGTTTCCGGTCCGAGCAGTACTTC
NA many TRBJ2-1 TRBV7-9 CAELPRPPINEQFF TGTGCCGAACTCCCCAGGCCCCCTATCAATGAGCAGTTCTTC
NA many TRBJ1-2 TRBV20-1 CSAQTGSYGYTF TGCAGTGCTCAAACAGGGAGCTATGGCTACACCTTC
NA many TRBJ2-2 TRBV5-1 CASSSSQGLGELFF TGCGCCAGCAGCTCTTCACAGGGTTTGGGGGAGCTGTTTTTT
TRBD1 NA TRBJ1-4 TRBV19 CASSMGTASNEKLFF TGTGCCAGTAGTATGGGGACAGCATCTAATGAAAAACTGTTTTTT
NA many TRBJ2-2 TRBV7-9 CASTEQGTGELFF TGTGCCAGCACCGAACAGGGCACCGGGGAGCTGTTTTTT
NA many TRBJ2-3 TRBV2 CASTSSRDTQYF TGTGCCAGCACGTCGTCCCGCGATACGCAGTATTTT
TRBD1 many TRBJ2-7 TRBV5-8 CASSRTGFGEQYF TGTGCCAGCAGCCGGACAGGGTTCGGCGAGCAGTACTTC
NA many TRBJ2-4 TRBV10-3 CAIGDITKNIQYF TGTGCCATTGGGGATATAACCAAAAACATTCAGTACTTC
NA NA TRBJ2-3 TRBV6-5 CASSHRLRGDTQYF TGTGCCAGCAGTCACCGACTCCGAGGGGATACGCAGTATTTT
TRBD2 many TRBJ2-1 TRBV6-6 CASSYSIRGGRKLDNEQFF TGTGCCAGCAGTTACTCGATTCGGGGCGGGAGAAAGCTGGACAATGAGCAGTTCTTC
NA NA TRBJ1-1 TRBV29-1 CSVSFGQYTEAFF TGCAGCGTCTCATTTGGACAGTACACTGAAGCTTTCTTT
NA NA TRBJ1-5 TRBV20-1 CSARRTADQPQHF TGCAGTGCGAGGAGGACAGCTGATCAGCCCCAGCATTTT
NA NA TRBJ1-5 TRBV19 CASSISQGNSNQPQHF TGTGCCAGTAGTATAAGTCAGGGAAACAGCAATCAGCCCCAGCATTTT
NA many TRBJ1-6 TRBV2 CASNAGGDSPLHF TGTGCCAGCAATGCCGGCGGCGATTCACCCCTCCACTTT
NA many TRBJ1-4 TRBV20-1 CSALPVSNEKLFF TGCAGTGCCCTACCGGTGTCCAATGAAAAACTGTTTTTT
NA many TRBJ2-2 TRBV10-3 CAISEGGLAANTGELFF TGTGCCATCAGTGAGGGGGGATTAGCAGCGAACACCGGGGAGCTGTTTTTT
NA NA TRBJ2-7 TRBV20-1 CSASARRGPAGYEQYF TGCAGTGCTAGTGCGCGGCGGGGTCCCGCCGGCTACGAGCAGTACTTC
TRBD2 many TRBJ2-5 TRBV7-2 CASSLGTSMETQYF TGTGCCAGCAGCCTCGGGACTAGCATGGAGACCCAGTACTTC
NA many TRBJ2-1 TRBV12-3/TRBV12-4 CASSPRAGVIDEQFF TGTGCCAGCAGTCCCAGGGCAGGGGTAATCGATGAGCAGTTCTTC
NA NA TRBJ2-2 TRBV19 CASRRSSGELFF TGTGCCAGCCGACGCTCCTCTGGGGAGCTGTTTTTT
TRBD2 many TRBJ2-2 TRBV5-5 CASSLGLAANTGELFF TGTGCCAGCAGCTTGGGGCTAGCGGCGAACACCGGGGAGCTGTTTTTT
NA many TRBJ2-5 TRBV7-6 CASSSTTVTVETQYF TGTGCCAGCAGCTCTACGACAGTGACTGTGGAGACCCAGTACTTC
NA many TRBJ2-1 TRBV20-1 CSARGASDEQFF TGCAGTGCTAGGGGGGCTTCGGATGAGCAGTTCTTC
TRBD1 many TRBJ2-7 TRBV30 CAWGTGSYEQYF TGTGCCTGGGGGACAGGGAGCTACGAGCAGTACTTC
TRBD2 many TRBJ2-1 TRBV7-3 CASSISGTSGSGEQFF TGTGCCAGCAGCATCTCCGGGACTAGCGGGAGCGGCGAGCAGTTCTTC
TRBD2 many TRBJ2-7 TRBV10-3 CAINFSGESYEQYF TGTGCCATCAATTTTAGCGGGGAATCCTACGAGCAGTACTTC
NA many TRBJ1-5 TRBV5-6 CASSYDNQPQHF TGTGCCAGCAGCTACGACAATCAGCCCCAGCATTTT
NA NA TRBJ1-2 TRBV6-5 CASSPRVDGYTF TGTGCCAGCAGTCCCCGGGTAGATGGCTACACCTTC
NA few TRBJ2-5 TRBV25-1 CASRRGGEETQYF TGTGCCAGCAGGAGAGGGGGGGAAGAGACCCAGTACTTC
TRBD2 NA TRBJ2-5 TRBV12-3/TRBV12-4 CASSWTSETQYF TGTGCCAGCAGCTGGACTAGCGAGACCCAGTACTTC